This TCR beta chain was identified in a study of blood T cell repertoires in COVID-19. The ends were cut back, 5 bases at V and 4 bases at J, with 16 bases in the middle. The CDR3 spans 14 residues. Germline assignment: CDR1 GTSNPN and CDR2 SVGIG (reference sequence). Original analysis: Amplification of reference gene primers was used by the study to estimate nucleated cell counts. The assay was immunoSEQ multiplex PCR, and TCRdb's table has in-frame clones only and misses some. The V and J calls and clone size are taken from that table; D and trimming were inferred from the DNA. The table has some 500,000 clones, about 89% seen once. Seattle patients were enrolled during active infection and followed longitudinally.

V is TRBV30 and J is TRBJ2-3, with D possibly being TRBD2 (7 bases). Sequenced material: peripheral blood. This receptor was identified in a woman between 50 and 59 years old with COVID-19, enrolled during active disease. For the CDR3, the DNA is TGTGCCTGGGGGTACAACGGGGGGCCAGATACGCAGTATTTT. This encodes CAWGYNGGPDTQYF.